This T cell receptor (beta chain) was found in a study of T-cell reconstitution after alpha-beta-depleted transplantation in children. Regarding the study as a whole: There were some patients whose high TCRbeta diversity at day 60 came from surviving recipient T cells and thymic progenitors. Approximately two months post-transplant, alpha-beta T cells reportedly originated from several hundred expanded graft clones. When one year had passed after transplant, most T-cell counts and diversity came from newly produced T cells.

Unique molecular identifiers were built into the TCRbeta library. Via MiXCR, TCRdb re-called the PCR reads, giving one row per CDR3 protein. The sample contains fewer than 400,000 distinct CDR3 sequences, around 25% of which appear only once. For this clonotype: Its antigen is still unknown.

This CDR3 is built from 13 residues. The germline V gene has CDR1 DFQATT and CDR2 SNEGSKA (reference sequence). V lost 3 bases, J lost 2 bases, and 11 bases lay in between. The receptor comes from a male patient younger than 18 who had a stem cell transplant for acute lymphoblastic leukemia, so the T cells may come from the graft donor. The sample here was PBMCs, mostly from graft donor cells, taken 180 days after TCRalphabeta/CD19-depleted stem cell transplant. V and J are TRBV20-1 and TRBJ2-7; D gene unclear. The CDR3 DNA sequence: TGCAGTGCTAGTCAAGGGCCGGCCTACGAGCAGTACTTC. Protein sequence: CSASQGPAYEQYF.